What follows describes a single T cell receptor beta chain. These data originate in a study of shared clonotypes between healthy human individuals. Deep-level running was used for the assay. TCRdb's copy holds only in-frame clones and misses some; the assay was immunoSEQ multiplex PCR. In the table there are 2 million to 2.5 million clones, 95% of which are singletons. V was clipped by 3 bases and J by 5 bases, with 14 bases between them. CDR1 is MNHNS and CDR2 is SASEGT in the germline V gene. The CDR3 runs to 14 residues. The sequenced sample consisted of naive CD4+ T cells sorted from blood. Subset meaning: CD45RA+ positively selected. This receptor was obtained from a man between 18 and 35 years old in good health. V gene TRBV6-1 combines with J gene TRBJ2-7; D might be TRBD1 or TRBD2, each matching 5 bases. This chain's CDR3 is CASSDVRGVDEQYF. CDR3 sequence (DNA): TGTGCCAGCAGTGACGTTAGAGGGGTGGACGAGCAGTACTTC.